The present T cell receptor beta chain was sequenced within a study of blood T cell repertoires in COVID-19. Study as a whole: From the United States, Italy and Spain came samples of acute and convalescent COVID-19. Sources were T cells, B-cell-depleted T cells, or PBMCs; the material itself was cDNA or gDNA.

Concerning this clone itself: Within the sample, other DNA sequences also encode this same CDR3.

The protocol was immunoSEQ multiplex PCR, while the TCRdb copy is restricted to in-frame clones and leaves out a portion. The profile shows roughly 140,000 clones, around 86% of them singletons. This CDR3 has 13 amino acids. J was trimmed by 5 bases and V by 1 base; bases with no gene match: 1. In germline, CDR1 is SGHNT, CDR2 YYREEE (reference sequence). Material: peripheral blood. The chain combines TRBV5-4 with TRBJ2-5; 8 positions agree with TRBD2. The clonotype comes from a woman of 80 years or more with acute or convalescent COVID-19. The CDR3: CASSLRGGETQYF. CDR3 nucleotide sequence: TGTGCCAGCAGCTTGCGGGGGGGCGAGACCCAGTACTTC.